This is a list of T cell receptor beta chains from one sample in a study of OX40 agonist ivuxolimab in advanced cancers. Some clones are missing from TCRdb's copy, which holds only in-frame ones; the method was immunoSEQ multiplex PCR. The sample includes roughly 93,000 clones, 70% to 85% seen only once; the top ten take roughly 5.5%. The starting material was CD4+ or CD8+ T cells sorted from blood, obtained in a trial of the OX40 agonist ivuxolimab. The receptors here all came from an adult with an advanced solid tumor such as melanoma, head and neck, liver or kidney cancer. Both conserved end residues are part of each CDR3. The D gene is left open where the match is weak. For some rows the clone size is stated as once, few or many, or as a class when expanded; others skip it.

d_call	clone_size	v_call	j_call	cdr3_aa	cdr3_nt
-	-	TRBV4-1	TRBJ2-7	CASSQEGAGDGQYF	TGCGCCAGCAGCCAAGAGGGTGCAGGGGACGGGCAGTACTTC
TRBD1	-	TRBV29-1	TRBJ2-7	CSATQGVYEQYF	TGCAGCGCCACCCAGGGGGTCTACGAGCAGTACTTC
-	-	TRBV7-9	TRBJ2-7	CASSQAPTYEQYF	TGTGCCAGCAGCCAAGCGCCCACCTACGAGCAGTACTTC
-	once	TRBV7-3	TRBJ2-3	CASSLYYGDTQYF	TGTGCCAGCAGCTTATACTATGGAGATACGCAGTATTTT
TRBD1	-	TRBV6-5	TRBJ1-2	CASSLGQAPGHGYTF	TGTGCCAGCAGTCTTGGACAGGCGCCCGGGCATGGCTACACCTTC
-	-	TRBV5-6	TRBJ2-7	CASSPQTGRSVYEQYF	TGTGCCAGCAGTCCTCAAACAGGGCGATCCGTTTACGAGCAGTACTTC
-	-	TRBV5-8	TRBJ1-6	CASSLGEGRNSPLHF	TGTGCCAGCAGCTTGGGGGAAGGCAGAAATTCACCCCTCCACTTT
TRBD1	-	TRBV25-1	TRBJ2-6	CASSEGAGANVLTF	TGTGCCAGCAGCGAGGGGGCCGGGGCCAACGTCCTGACTTTC
-	-	TRBV9	TRBJ2-2	CASSVVGHGTGELFF	TGTGCCAGCAGCGTAGTCGGACATGGCACCGGGGAGCTGTTTTTT
-	-	TRBV11-2	TRBJ2-5	CASSLSGETQYF	TGTGCCAGCAGCCTTAGCGGAGAGACCCAGTACTTC
-	-	TRBV6-5	TRBJ1-1	CASSYPGTPNTEAFF	TGTGCCAGCAGTTACCCCGGGACCCCAAACACTGAAGCTTTCTTT
-	-	TRBV7-9	TRBJ1-4	CASSSHRGGTANEKLFF	TGTGCCAGCAGCTCTCATAGGGGCGGGACCGCTAATGAAAAACTGTTTTTT
-	-	TRBV5-1	TRBJ2-4	CASPRVMRAKNIQYF	TGCGCCAGCCCCAGGGTAATGAGGGCCAAAAACATTCAGTACTTC
-	once	TRBV6-6	TRBJ1-1	CASRSERYDTEAFF	TGTGCCAGCAGGTCAGAAAGGTACGACACTGAAGCTTTCTTT
-	-	TRBV4-3	TRBJ1-2	CASSQDGGYYGYTF	TGCGCCAGCAGCCAAGATGGGGGATATTATGGCTACACCTTC
-	-	TRBV27	TRBJ1-6	CASSPRNSPLHF	TGTGCCAGCAGTCCGCGAAATTCACCCCTCCACTTT
-	-	TRBV10-3	TRBJ1-4	CAISEAATNEKLFF	TGTGCCATCAGTGAGGCCGCAACTAATGAAAAACTGTTTTTT
TRBD2	-	TRBV5-1	TRBJ2-6	CASRVVSGAISGANVLTF	TGCGCCAGCAGGGTGGTTAGCGGGGCCATCTCTGGGGCCAACGTCCTGACTTTC
-	-	TRBV27	TRBJ2-7	CASSPRTSSYEQYF	TGTGCCAGCAGTCCCCGAACCTCCTCCTACGAGCAGTACTTC
TRBD1	-	TRBV7-9	TRBJ1-4	CATHRGQATNEKLFF	TGTGCCACCCACAGGGGGCAAGCAACTAATGAAAAACTGTTTTTT
TRBD1	-	TRBV7-9	TRBJ1-1	CAGQEAGAKNTEAFF	TGTGCCGGACAGGAGGCAGGGGCTAAGAACACTGAAGCTTTCTTT
TRBD1	-	TRBV5-8	TRBJ1-1	CASSRTGGMGTEAFF	TGTGCCAGCAGCCGGACAGGGGGAATGGGCACTGAAGCTTTCTTT
-	-	TRBV5-1	TRBJ2-7	CASSLGVGPLSSEQYF	TGCGCCAGCAGCTTGGGGGTAGGACCTCTTTCTAGCGAGCAGTACTTC
-	-	TRBV6-6	TRBJ2-7	CASWGDETYEQYF	TGTGCCAGCTGGGGAGACGAGACCTACGAGCAGTACTTC
-	-	TRBV9	TRBJ1-3	CASSVDPGSGNTIYF	TGTGCCAGCAGCGTAGATCCAGGCTCTGGAAACACCATATATTTT
TRBD1	-	TRBV10-3	TRBJ1-3	CAIRPRTGAGNTIYF	TGTGCCATCAGGCCTAGGACAGGGGCTGGAAACACCATATATTTT
-	-	TRBV6-6	TRBJ1-5	CASSYSMGAQNQPQHF	TGTGCCAGCAGTTACTCGATGGGGGCCCAGAATCAGCCCCAGCATTTT
-	-	TRBV7-9	TRBJ2-2	CASSTRLGGELFF	TGTGCCAGCAGCACCCGCCTGGGCGGGGAGCTGTTTTTT
TRBD1	-	TRBV5-1	TRBJ2-7	CASSRGGQTYEQYF	TGCGCCAGCAGCCGAGGGGGACAGACCTACGAGCAGTACTTC
TRBD2	-	TRBV6-5	TRBJ2-1	CASGQLAGLYNEQFF	TGTGCCAGCGGTCAACTAGCGGGACTATACAATGAGCAGTTCTTC
TRBD1	-	TRBV7-2	TRBJ2-7	CASSSLDRTYEQYF	TGTGCCAGCAGCTCTTTGGACAGGACCTACGAGCAGTACTTC
TRBD2	-	TRBV7-2	TRBJ2-3	CASSLRFSGGLADTQYF	TGTGCCAGCAGCTTACGCTTTAGCGGGGGGTTAGCAGATACGCAGTATTTT
TRBD2	-	TRBV5-1	TRBJ2-7	CASSLAGLAEYEQYF	TGCGCCAGCAGCTTGGCAGGGCTAGCGGAATACGAGCAGTACTTC
TRBD2	-	TRBV2	TRBJ2-3	CASSEATGGATDTQYF	TGTGCCAGCAGTGAAGCAACGGGGGGGGCAACAGATACGCAGTATTTT
-	-	TRBV19	TRBJ2-3	CASTEGGANEDTQYF	TGTGCCAGTACTGAGGGGGGGGCTAATGAAGATACGCAGTATTTT
-	-	TRBV4-3	TRBJ1-1	CASSQTPPTGNTEAFF	TGCGCCAGCAGCCAAACCCCCCCGACAGGGAACACTGAAGCTTTCTTT